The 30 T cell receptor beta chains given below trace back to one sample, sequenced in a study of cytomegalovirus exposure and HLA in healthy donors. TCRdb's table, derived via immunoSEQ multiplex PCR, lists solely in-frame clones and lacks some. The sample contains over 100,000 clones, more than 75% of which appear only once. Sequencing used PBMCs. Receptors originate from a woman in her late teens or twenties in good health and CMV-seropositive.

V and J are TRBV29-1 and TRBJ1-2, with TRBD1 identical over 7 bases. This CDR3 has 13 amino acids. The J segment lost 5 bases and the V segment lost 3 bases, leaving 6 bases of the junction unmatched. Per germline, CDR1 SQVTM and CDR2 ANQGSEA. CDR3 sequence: CSVDYRGWYGYTF. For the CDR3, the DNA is TGCAGCGTTGATTACAGGGGTTGGTATGGCTACACCTTC.

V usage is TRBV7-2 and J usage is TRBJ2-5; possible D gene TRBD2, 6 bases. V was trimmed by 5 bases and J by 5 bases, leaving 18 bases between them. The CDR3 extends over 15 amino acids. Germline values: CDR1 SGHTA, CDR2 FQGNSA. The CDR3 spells CASSVTGLPGETQYF. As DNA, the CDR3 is TGTGCCAGCAGCGTTACAGGACTACCTGGGGAGACCCAGTACTTC.

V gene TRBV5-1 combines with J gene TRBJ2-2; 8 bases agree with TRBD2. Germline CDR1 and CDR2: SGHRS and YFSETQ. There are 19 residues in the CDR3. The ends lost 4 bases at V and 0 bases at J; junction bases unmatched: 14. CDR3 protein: CASSLRIFSGDSNTGELFF. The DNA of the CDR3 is TGCGCCAGCAGCCTTCGTATCTTTAGCGGGGACTCGAACACCGGGGAGCTGTTTTTT.

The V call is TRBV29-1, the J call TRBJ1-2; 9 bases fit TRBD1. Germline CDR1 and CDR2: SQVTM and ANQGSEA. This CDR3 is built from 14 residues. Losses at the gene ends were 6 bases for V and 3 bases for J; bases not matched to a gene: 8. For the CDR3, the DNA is TGCAGCGTCACCGGGACAGGGAGGGACTATGGCTACACCTTC. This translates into CSVTGTGRDYGYTF.

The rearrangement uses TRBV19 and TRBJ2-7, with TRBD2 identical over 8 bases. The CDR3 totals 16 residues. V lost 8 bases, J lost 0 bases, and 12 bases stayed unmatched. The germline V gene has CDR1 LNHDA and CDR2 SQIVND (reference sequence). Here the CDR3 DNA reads TGTGCCAGTCAAATGAGAGGCGGGGGGAGCTCCTACGAGCAGTACTTC. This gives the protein CASQMRGGGSSYEQYF. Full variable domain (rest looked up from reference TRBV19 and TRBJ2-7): DGGITQSPKYLFRKEGQNVTLSCEQNLNHDAMYWYRQDPGQGLRLIYYSQIVNDFQKGDIAEGYSVSREKKESFPLTVTSAQKNPTAFYLCASQMRGGGSSYEQYFGPGTRLTVT.

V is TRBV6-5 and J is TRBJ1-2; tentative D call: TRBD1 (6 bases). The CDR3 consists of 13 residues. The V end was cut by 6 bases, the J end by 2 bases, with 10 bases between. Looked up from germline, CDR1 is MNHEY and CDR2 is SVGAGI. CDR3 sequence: CASSLDSNYGYTF. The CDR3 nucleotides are TGTGCCAGCAGCTTGGACAGCAACTATGGCTACACCTTC.

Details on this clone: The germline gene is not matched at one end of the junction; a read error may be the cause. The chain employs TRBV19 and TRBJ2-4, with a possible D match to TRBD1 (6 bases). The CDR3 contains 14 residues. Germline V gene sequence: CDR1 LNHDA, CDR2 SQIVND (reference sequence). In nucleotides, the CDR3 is TGTGCCAGTAGCAACGGGGCGCGATGGGACACGTCGAACTTC. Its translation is CASSNGARWDTSNF.

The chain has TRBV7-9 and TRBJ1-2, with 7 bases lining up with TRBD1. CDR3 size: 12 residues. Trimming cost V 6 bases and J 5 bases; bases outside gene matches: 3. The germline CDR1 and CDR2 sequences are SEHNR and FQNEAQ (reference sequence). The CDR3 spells CASSRRGYGYTF. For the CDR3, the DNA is TGTGCCAGCAGTCGCAGGGGGTATGGCTACACCTTC.

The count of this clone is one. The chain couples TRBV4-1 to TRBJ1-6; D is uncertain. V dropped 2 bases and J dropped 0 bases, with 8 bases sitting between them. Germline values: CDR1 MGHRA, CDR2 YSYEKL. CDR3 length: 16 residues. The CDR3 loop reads CASSQTSGSYNSPLHF. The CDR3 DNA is TGCGCCAGCAGCCAAACCAGCGGCTCCTATAATTCACCCCTCCACTTT.

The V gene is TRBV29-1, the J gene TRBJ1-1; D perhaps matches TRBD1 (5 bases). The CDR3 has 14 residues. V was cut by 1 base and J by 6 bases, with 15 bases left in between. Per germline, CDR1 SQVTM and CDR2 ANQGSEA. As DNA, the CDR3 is TGCAGCGTTGAAGGGGCCAGGGCGGTCCCTGAAGCTTTCTTT. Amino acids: CSVEGARAVPEAFF. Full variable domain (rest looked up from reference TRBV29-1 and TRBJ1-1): SAVISQKPSRDICQRGTSLTIQCQVDSQVTMMFWYRQQPGQSLTLIATANQGSEATYESGFVIDKFPISRPNLTFSTLTVSNMSPEDSSIYLCSVEGARAVPEAFFGQGTRLTVV.

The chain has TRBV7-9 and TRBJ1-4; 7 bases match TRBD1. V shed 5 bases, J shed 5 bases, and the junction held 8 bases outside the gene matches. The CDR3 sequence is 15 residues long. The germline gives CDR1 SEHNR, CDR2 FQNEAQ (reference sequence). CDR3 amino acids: CASSITGTDNEKLFF. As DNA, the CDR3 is TGTGCCAGCAGCATAACCGGGACAGACAATGAAAAACTGTTTTTT.

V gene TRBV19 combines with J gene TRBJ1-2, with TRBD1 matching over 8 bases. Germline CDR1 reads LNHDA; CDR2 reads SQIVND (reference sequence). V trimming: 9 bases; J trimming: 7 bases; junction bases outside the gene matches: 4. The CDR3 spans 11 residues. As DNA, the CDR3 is TGTGCCAGCGGACAGGGAGCTGGCTACACCTTC. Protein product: CASGQGAGYTF. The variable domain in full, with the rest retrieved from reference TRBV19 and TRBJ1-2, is DGGITQSPKYLFRKEGQNVTLSCEQNLNHDAMYWYRQDPGQGLRLIYYSQIVNDFQKGDIAEGYSVSREKKESFPLTVTSAQKNPTAFYLCASGQGAGYTFGSGTRLTVV.

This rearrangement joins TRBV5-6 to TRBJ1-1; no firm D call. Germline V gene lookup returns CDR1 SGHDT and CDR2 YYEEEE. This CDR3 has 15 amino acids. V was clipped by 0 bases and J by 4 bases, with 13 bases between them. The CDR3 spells CASSLAFHGGTEAFF. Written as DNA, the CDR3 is TGTGCCAGCAGCTTGGCCTTCCACGGCGGCACTGAAGCTTTCTTT.

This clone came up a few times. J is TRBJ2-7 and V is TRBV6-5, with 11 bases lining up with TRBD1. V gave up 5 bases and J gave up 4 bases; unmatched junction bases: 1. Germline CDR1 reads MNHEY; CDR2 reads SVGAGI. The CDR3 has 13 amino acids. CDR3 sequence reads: CASSGDRGYEQYF. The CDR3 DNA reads TGTGCCAGCAGTGGGGACAGGGGGTACGAGCAGTACTTC.

This CDR3 is CASSQIPASGGLSYNEQFF. Here the CDR3 DNA reads TGCGCCAGCAGCCAAATCCCGGCTAGCGGGGGACTATCCTACAATGAGCAGTTCTTC. The chain recombines TRBV4-1 with TRBJ2-1; 10 positions match TRBD2. CDR1 is MGHRA, CDR2 YSYEKL, per germline. The CDR3 runs to 19 residues. J gave up 1 base and V 2 bases, and 11 bases lay outside the gene matches.

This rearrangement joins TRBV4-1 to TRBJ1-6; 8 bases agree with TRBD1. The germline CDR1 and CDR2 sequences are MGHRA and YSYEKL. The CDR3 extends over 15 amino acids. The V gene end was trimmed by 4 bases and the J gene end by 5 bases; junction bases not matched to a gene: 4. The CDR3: CASSPGQGHNSPLHF. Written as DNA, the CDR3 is TGCGCCAGCAGCCCCGGACAGGGACATAATTCACCCCTCCACTTT.

The CDR3: CASSLSGLETQYF. For the CDR3, the DNA is TGTGCCAGCAGCTTGTCGGGATTAGAGACCCAGTACTTC. This rearrangement joins TRBV5-4 to TRBJ2-5; a possible D gene is TRBD2 (5 bases). CDR1 is SGHNT, CDR2 YYREEE, per germline (reference sequence). The CDR3 extends over 13 amino acids. The V and J ends lost 1 base and 4 bases respectively, with 8 bases between them.

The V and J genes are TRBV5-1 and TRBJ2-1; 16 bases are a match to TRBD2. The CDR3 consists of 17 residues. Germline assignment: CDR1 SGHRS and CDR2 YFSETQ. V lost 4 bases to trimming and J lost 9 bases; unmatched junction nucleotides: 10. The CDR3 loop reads CASSQRGTSGREGEQFF. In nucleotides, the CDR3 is TGCGCCAGCAGCCAACGCGGGACTAGCGGGAGGGAGGGTGAGCAGTTCTTC.

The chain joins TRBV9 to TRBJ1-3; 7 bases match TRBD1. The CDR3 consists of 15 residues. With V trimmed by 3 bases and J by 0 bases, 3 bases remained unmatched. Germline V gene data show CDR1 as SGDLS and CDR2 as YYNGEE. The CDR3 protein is CASSGDRVSGNTIYF. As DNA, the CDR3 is TGTGCCAGCAGCGGAGACAGGGTCTCTGGAAACACCATATATTTT.

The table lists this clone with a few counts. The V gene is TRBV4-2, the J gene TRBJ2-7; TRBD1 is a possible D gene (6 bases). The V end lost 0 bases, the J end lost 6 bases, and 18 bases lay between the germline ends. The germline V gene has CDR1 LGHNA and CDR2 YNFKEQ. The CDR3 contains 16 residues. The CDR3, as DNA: TGTGCCAGCAGCCAAGATCTATGGGCAGGGGCCATCGAGCAGTACTTC. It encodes CASSQDLWAGAIEQYF.

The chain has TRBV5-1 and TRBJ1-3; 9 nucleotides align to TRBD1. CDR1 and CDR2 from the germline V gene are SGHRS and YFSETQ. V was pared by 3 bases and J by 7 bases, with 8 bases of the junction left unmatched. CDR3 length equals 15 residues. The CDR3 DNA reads TGCGCCAGCAGCTGGGGGGACAGGGACCTGAACACCATATATTTT. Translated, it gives CASSWGDRDLNTIYF.

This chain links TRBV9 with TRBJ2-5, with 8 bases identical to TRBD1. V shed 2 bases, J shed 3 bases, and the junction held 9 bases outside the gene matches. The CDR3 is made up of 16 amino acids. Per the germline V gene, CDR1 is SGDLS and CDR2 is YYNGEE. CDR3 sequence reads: CASSVQQGQDKETQYF. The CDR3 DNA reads TGTGCCAGCAGCGTCCAGCAGGGACAGGACAAAGAGACCCAGTACTTC.

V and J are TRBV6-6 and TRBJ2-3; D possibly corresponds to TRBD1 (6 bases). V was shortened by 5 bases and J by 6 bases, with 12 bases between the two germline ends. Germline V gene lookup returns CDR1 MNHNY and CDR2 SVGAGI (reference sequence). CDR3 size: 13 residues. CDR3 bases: TGTGCCAGCAGTCGGGACATGAAGGATACGCAGTATTTT. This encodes CASSRDMKDTQYF.

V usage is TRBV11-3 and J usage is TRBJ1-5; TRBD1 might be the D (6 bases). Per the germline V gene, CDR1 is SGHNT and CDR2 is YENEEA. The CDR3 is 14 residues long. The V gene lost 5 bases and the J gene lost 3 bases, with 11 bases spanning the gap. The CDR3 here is CASSQQGNNQPQHF. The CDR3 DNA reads TGTGCCAGCAGCCAACAGGGAAACAATCAGCCCCAGCATTTT.

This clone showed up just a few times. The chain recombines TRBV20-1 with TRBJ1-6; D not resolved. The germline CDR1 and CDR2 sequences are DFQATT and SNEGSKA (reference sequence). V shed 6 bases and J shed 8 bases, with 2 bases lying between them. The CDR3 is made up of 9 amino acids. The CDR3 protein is CSADSPLHF. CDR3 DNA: TGCAGTGCCGATTCACCCCTCCACTTT.

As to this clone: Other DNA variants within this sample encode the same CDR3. CDR3 DNA: TGCGCCAGCAGCTTGGCGGGGGGACAAGAGACCCAGTACTTC. Translation gives CASSLAGGQETQYF. The chain couples TRBV5-1 to TRBJ2-5, with 7 bases identical to TRBD2. Germline trimming cut 0 bases from V and 2 bases from J; bases unmatched to any gene: 1. Germline CDR1 reads SGHRS; CDR2 reads YFSETQ. CDR3 size: 14 residues.

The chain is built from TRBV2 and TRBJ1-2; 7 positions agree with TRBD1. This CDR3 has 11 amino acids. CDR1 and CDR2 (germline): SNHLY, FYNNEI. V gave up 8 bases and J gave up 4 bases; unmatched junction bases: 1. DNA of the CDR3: TGTGCCAGCCGGGACAGCTATGGCTACACCTTC. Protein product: CASRDSYGYTF.

CDR3 DNA sequence: TGTGCCAGCAGTTTCGGCAGTGAATCGGGCACTGAAGCTTTCTTT. This sequence encodes CASSFGSESGTEAFF. The rearrangement links TRBV6-6 to TRBJ1-1, with D unresolved. Trimming left V 4 bases short and J 4 bases short, with 16 bases between. Germline assignment: CDR1 MNHNY and CDR2 SVGAGI (reference sequence). This CDR3 has 15 amino acids.

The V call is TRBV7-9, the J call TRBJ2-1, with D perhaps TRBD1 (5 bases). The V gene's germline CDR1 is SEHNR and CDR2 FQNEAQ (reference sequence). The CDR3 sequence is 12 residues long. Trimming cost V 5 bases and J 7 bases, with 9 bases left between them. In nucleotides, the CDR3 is TGTGCCAGCAGCGCAGGGTGGAATGAGCAGTTCTTC. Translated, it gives CASSAGWNEQFF.

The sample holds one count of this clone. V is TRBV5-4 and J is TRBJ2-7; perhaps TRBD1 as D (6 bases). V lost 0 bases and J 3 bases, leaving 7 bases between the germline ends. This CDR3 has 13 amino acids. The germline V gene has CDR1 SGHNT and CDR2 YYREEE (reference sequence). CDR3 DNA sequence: TGTGCCAGCAGCTTGGAACAGGGCTACGAGCAGTACTTC. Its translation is CASSLEQGYEQYF.